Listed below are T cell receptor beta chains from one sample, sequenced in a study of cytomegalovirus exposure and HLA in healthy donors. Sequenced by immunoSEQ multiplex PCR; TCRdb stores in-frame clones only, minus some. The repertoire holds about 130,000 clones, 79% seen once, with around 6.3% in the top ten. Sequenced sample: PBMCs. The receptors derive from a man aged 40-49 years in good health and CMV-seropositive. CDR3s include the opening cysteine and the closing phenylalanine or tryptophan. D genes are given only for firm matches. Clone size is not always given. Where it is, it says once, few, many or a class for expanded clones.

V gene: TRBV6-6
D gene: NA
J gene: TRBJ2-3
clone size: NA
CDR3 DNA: TGTGCCAGCAGTTATGTAGTTGGAGATACGCAGTATTTT
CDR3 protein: CASSYVVGDTQYF

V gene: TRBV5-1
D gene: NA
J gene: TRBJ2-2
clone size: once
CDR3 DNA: TGCGCCAGCAGCTTCCGGGATCAAAGAAACACCGGGGAGCTGTTTTTT
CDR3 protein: CASSFRDQRNTGELFF

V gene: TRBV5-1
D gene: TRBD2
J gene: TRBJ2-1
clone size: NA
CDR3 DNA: TGCGCCAGCAGCTTGGCAACTAGCGGGTGGAATGAGCAGTTCTTC
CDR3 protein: CASSLATSGWNEQFF

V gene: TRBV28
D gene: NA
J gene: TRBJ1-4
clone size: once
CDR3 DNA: TGTGCCAGCAGCCCGGGGGGGACCCGGAATGAAAAACTGTTTTTT
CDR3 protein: CASSPGGTRNEKLFF

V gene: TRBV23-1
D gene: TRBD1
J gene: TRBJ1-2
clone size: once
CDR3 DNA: TGCGCCAGACCGGGACAGATTAACTATGGCTACACCTTC
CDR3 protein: CARPGQINYGYTF

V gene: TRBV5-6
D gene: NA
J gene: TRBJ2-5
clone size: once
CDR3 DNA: TGTGCCAGCAGTTCTGGGGCCTTGCGGGAAACCCAGTACTTC
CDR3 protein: CASSSGALRETQYF

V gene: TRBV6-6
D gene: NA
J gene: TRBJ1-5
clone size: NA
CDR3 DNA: TGTGCCAGCAGTCCCATCCCTCAGCCCCAGCATTTT
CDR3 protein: CASSPIPQPQHF

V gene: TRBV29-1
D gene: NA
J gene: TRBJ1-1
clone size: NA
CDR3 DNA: TGCAGCGTTAAACTGAACCCGAACACTGAAGCTTTCTTT
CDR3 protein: CSVKLNPNTEAFF

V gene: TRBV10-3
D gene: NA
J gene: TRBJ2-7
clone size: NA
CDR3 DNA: TGTGCCATCAGTGGGGTTAGCGGCTACGAGCAGTACTTC
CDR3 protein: CAISGVSGYEQYF

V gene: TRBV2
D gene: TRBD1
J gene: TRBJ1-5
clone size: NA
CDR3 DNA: TGTGCCAGCAGCGGACAGGTCCTCAATCAGCCCCAGCATTTT
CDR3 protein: CASSGQVLNQPQHF

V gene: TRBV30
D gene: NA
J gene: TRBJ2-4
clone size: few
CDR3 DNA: TGTGCCTGGAGTGTAACAGGAAGCAAAAACATTCAGTACTTC
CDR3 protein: CAWSVTGSKNIQYF

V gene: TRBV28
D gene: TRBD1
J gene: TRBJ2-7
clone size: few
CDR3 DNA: TGTGCCAGCAATTTGGTACAGGGGGCTTACGAGCAGTACTTC
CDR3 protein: CASNLVQGAYEQYF

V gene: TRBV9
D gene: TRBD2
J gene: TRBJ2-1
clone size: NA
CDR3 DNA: TGTGCCAGCAGCGTAGCCTTCGGACTAGCGGGAGGTAATGAGCAGTTCTTC
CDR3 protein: CASSVAFGLAGGNEQFF

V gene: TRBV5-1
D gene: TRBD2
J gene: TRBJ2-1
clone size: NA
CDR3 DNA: TGCGCCAGCAGCTTGGATCCGCGGGAGGGCCGGGGAGAGTTCTTC
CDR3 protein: CASSLDPREGRGEFF

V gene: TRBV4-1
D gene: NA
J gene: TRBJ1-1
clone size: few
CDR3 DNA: TGCGCCAGCAGCCTCGTGCAGGGCGGAAGCACTGAAGCTTTCTTT
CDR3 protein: CASSLVQGGSTEAFF

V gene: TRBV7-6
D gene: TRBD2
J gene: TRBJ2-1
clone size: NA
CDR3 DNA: TGTGCCAGCAGTCAGCCGCGGGGGGGCTACAATGAGCAGTTCTTC
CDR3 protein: CASSQPRGGYNEQFF